This TCR beta chain derives from a study of T cells in localized non-small cell lung cancer. V lost 5 bases and J lost 8; bases outside the gene matches: 7. CDR1 is SGHTA and CDR2 is FQGNSA in the germline V gene. CDR3 length: 14 amino acids. This clone was counted only a few times. Antigen: not known. Study observations and caveats: Uninvolved adjacent lung had more T cell clonality than any other tissue, topping tumor.

Profiling relied on immunoSEQ multiplex PCR, and the TCRdb table lists in-frame clones only, not all of them. The profile covers some 1,600 clones, with 20% appearing a single time and 12% taken by the ten largest. The J gene is TRBJ2-4, the V gene TRBV7-2; 9 nucleotides agree with TRBD1. This specimen consisted of lung tumor tissue, obtained before any cancer treatment. The TCR sequence derives from a female donor of 60 years or more with stage II lung adenocarcinoma. The CDR3 sequence: CASSRTGARDIQYF. In DNA form, the CDR3 reads TGTGCCAGCAGCCGGACAGGGGCGAGGGACATTCAGTACTTC.